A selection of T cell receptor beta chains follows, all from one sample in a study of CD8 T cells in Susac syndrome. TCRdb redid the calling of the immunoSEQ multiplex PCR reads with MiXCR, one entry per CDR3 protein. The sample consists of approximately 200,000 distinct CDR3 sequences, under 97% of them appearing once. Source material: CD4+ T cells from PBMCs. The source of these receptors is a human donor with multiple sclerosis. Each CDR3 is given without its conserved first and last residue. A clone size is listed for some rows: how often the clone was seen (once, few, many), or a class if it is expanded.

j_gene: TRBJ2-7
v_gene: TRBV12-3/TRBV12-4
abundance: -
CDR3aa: ASSFGTGVDEQY

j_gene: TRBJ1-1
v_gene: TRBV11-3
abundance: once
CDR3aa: ASSQSQGHTEAF

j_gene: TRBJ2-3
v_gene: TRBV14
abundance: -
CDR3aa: ASSQDVRPFGTQY

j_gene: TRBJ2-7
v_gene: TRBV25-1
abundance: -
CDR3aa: ASSEGGRTYEQY

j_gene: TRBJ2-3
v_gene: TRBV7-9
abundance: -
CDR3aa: ASSLTVARTDTQY

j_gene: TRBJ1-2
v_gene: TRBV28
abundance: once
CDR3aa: ASSTLPPGGNYGYT

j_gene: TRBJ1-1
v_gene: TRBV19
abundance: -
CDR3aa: ASSIAQLNTEAF

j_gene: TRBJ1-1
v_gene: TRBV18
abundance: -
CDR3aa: ASSLSRVNTEAF

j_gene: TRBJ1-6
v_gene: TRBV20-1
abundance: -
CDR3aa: SARAGLDSPLH

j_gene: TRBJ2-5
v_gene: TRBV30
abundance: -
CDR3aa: AWKTEVETQY

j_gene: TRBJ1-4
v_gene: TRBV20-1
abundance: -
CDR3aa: SAEGRGGEKLF

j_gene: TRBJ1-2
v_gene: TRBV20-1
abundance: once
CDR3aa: SAGDRNYGYT

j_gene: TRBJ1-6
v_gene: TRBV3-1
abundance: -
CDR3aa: ATANREADSPLH

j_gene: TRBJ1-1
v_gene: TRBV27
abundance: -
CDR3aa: ASSLHGAGRAF

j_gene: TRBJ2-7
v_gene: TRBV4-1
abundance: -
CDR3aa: ASSRGTGGSYEQY

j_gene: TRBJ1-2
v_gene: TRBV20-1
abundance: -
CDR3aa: SARDRGPGYGYT

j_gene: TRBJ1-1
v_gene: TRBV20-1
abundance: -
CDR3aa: SATTGGRAEAF

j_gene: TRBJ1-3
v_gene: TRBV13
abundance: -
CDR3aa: ASSQRFRAPSGNTIY

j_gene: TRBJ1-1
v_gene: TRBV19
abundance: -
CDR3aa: ASSIPLAPRQGRTEAF

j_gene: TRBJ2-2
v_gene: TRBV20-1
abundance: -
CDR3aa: SAADRVTGELF

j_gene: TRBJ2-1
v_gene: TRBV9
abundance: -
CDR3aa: ASSVGAVVHEQF

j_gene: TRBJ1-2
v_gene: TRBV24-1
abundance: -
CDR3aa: ATSESQGYGYT

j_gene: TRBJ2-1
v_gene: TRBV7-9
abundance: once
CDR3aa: ASSRLRTSGRGEQF

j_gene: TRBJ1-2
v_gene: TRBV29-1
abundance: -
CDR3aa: SVVGARSYGYT

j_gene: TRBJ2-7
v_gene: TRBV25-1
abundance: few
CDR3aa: ASSEGGEQY

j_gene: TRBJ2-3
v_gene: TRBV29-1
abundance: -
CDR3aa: STRTGGTDTQY

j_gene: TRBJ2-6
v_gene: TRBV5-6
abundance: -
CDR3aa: ASSLGSSGANVLT

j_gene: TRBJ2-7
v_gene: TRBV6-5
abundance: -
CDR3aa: GTRLAATYEQY

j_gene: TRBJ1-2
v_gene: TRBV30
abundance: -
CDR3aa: AWSRQGIYGYT

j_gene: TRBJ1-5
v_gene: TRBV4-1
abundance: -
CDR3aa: ASSQDPGQYQPQH

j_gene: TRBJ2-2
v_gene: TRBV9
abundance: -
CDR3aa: ASSVGAVGGELF

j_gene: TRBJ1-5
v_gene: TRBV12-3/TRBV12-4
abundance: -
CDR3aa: ASSPGQGALRQPQH

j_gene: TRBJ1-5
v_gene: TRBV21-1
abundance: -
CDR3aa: ASSKIPGNNQPQH